The 30 T cell receptor beta chains reported below all come from one sample, sequenced in a study of cytomegalovirus exposure and HLA in healthy donors. Researchers ran the PCR with 60 Vbeta and 13 Jbeta primers. Libraries were prepared by immunoSEQ multiplex PCR; TCRdb keeps only in-frame clonotypes and omits some of them. The data show under 200,000 clones, almost 85% seen once. The sequencing sample was made of PBMCs. The receptors come from a woman aged 45 to 65 in good health and CMV-seronegative.

The genes are TRBV10-1 and TRBJ2-1; D might be TRBD1 (5 bases). The CDR3 contains 15 residues. V was cut by 2 bases and J by 6 bases, with 14 bases left in between. Germline values: CDR1 WNHNN, CDR2 SYGVQD (reference sequence). CDR3 loop: CASSEQDTSFNEQFF. The CDR3 nucleotides are TGCGCCAGCAGTGAGCAGGACACGAGTTTCAATGAGCAGTTCTTC.

The V gene is TRBV9, the J gene TRBJ2-3, with D perhaps TRBD2 (6 bases). V lost 0 bases, J lost 0 bases, and 8 bases lay in between. The CDR3 spans 15 residues. CDR1 is SGDLS and CDR2 is YYNGEE in the germline V gene. The CDR3 protein is CASSVVSGSTDTQYF. CDR3 coding DNA: TGTGCCAGCAGCGTAGTTAGCGGTAGCACAGATACGCAGTATTTT. The full variable domain, completed using reference TRBV9 and TRBJ2-3, is DSGVTQTPKHLITATGQRVTLRCSPRSGDLSVYWYQQSLDQGLQFLIQYYNGEERAKGNILERFSAQQFPDLHSELNLSSLELGDSALYFCASSVVSGSTDTQYFGPGTRLTVL.

The CDR3 is CASSPLAGGLYEQYF. Here the CDR3 DNA reads TGTGCCAGCAGCCCACTAGCGGGGGGTTTGTACGAGCAGTACTTC. The chain joins TRBV7-2 to TRBJ2-7; 12 positions agree with TRBD2. Germline CDR1 reads SGHTA; CDR2 reads FQGNSA. The CDR3 covers 15 residues. V lost 5 bases to trimming and J lost 4 bases; unmatched junction nucleotides: 6.

The rearrangement joins TRBV25-1 to TRBJ2-7; 9 nucleotides line up with TRBD1. The CDR3 extends over 16 amino acids. J lost 4 bases, V lost 4 bases, and 11 bases had no gene match. CDR1 is MGHDK, CDR2 SYGVNS, per germline. The CDR3 reads CASSAEDRGPTYEQYF. DNA for the CDR3: TGTGCCAGCAGTGCGGAGGACAGGGGACCAACTTACGAGCAGTACTTC.

The rearrangement links TRBV28 to TRBJ1-1; D is unclear. Germline CDR1 and CDR2: MDHEN and SYDVKM. The CDR3 has 15 amino acids. V was pared by 2 bases and J by 1 base, with 11 bases between. The CDR3 sequence: CASSLTREANTEAFF. The CDR3 region has the DNA TGTGCCAGCAGTTTAACTAGGGAGGCGAACACTGAAGCTTTCTTT.

This clone came up a few times. The V and J genes are TRBV4-2 and TRBJ1-5; 9 bases map to TRBD1. Germline V lookup: CDR1 LGHNA, CDR2 YNFKEQ. V lost 5 bases and J lost 3; bases outside the gene matches: 2. The CDR3 loop spans 14 amino acids. The CDR3, as DNA: TGTGCCAGCAGCGGACAGGGGAACAATCAGCCCCAGCATTTT. This gives the protein CASSGQGNNQPQHF.

This rearrangement joins TRBV28 to TRBJ2-5; 7 nucleotides match TRBD2. This CDR3 has 15 amino acids. With 7 bases clipped from V and 3 bases from J, the junction kept 11 bases outside the gene matches. Germline assignment: CDR1 MDHEN and CDR2 SYDVKM. In DNA, the CDR3 is TGTGCCAGCATGGCTCTCTGGGACTACGAAGAGACCCAGTACTTC. Encoded protein: CASMALWDYEETQYF.

This chain joins TRBV29-1 and TRBJ1-5; D remains unclear. Germline assignment: CDR1 SQVTM and CDR2 ANQGSEA. This CDR3 comprises 13 residues. V was shortened by 8 bases and J by 3 bases, with 14 bases between the two germline ends. This CDR3 reads CSIGGRDNQPQHF. DNA for the CDR3: TGCAGCATCGGAGGGAGGGACAATCAGCCCCAGCATTTT. Based on the CDR3 plus reference TRBV29-1 and TRBJ1-5, the full variable domain is SAVISQKPSRDICQRGTSLTIQCQVDSQVTMMFWYRQQPGQSLTLIATANQGSEATYESGFVIDKFPISRPNLTFSTLTVSNMSPEDSSIYLCSIGGRDNQPQHFGDGTRLSIL.

The chain couples TRBV6-6 to TRBJ1-6; D possibly corresponds to TRBD1 (5 bases). Germline CDR1 MNHNY, CDR2 SVGAGI (reference sequence). The CDR3 has 15 residues. The germline V and J ends were trimmed by 6 bases and 6 bases, with 15 bases remaining between them. The CDR3 spells CASSPRGGINSPLHF. CDR3 DNA sequence: TGTGCCAGCAGCCCAAGGGGTGGGATTAATTCACCCCTCCACTTT.

The chain links TRBV18 to TRBJ2-2, with a possible D match to TRBD1 (6 bases). Germline V gene sequence: CDR1 KGHSH, CDR2 LQKENI. There are 16 residues in the CDR3. The V end lost 0 bases, the J end lost 1 base, and 9 bases lay between the germline ends. CDR3 sequence: CASSPPGQKNTGELFF. The CDR3 nucleotides read TGTGCCAGCTCACCACCCGGACAGAAGAACACCGGGGAGCTGTTTTTT. Filled out from reference TRBV18 and TRBJ2-2, the complete variable domain reads NAGVMQNPRHLVRRRGQEARLRCSPMKGHSHVYWYRQLPEEGLKFMVYLQKENIIDESGMPKERFSAEFPKEGPSILRIQQVVRGDSAAYFCASSPPGQKNTGELFFGEGSRLTVL.

This chain uses TRBV19 with TRBJ2-7, with TRBD1 matching over 9 bases. Germline V gene data show CDR1 as LNHDA and CDR2 as SQIVND (reference sequence). The CDR3 extends over 15 amino acids. With V trimmed by 6 bases and J by 3 bases, 9 bases remained unmatched. CDR3 amino acids: CASSTRDRAGYEQYF. Written as DNA, the CDR3 is TGTGCCAGTAGCACCCGGGACAGGGCTGGCTACGAGCAGTACTTC.

The rearrangement joins TRBV19 to TRBJ1-3, with D perhaps matching TRBD1 (5 bases). CDR3 length: 18 residues. Germline-derived CDR1 and CDR2 are LNHDA and SQIVND (reference sequence). Trimming cost V 6 bases and J 0 bases, with 21 bases left between them. The CDR3 DNA is TGTGCCAGTAGACGTATTTTCCGACAGACGACCTCTGGAAACACCATATATTTT. Its protein product is CASRRIFRQTTSGNTIYF. The entire variable domain, with the rest obtained from reference TRBV19 and TRBJ1-3, is as follows: DGGITQSPKYLFRKEGQNVTLSCEQNLNHDAMYWYRQDPGQGLRLIYYSQIVNDFQKGDIAEGYSVSREKKESFPLTVTSAQKNPTAFYLCASRRIFRQTTSGNTIYFGEGSWLTVV.

This clone was detected only once. The genes are TRBV19 and TRBJ2-3, with 7 bases lining up with TRBD2. This CDR3 region has 18 residues. The J segment lost 3 bases and the V segment lost 2 bases, leaving 14 bases of the junction unmatched. The germline V gene has CDR1 LNHDA and CDR2 SQIVND (reference sequence). The CDR3 DNA is TGTGCCAGTAGTATAAAGTTTACGGTGGCTAGCGGTACAGATACGCAGTATTTT. It specifies CASSIKFTVASGTDTQYF. The whole variable domain, remainder taken from reference TRBV19 and TRBJ2-3, is DGGITQSPKYLFRKEGQNVTLSCEQNLNHDAMYWYRQDPGQGLRLIYYSQIVNDFQKGDIAEGYSVSREKKESFPLTVTSAQKNPTAFYLCASSIKFTVASGTDTQYFGPGTRLTVL.

As concerns this clone: The sample has other DNA sequences that encode this CDR3 too. The rearrangement links TRBV18 to TRBJ2-3; D remains unclear. Germline CDR1 reads KGHSH; CDR2 reads LQKENI. V lost 3 bases and J lost 1, with 5 bases in between. CDR3 length equals 13 residues. The CDR3 DNA reads TGTGCCAGCTCACCCCCAGGCACAGATACGCAGTATTTT. It translates to CASSPPGTDTQYF.

The rearrangement links TRBV7-3 to TRBJ2-2, with TRBD1 as a possible D gene (5 bases). Germline CDR1 reads SGHTA; CDR2 reads FQGTGA. This CDR3 comprises 15 residues. Trimming took off 2 bases at V and 2 bases at J, with 9 bases between the two ends. CDR3 DNA: TGTGCCAGCAGCTTATACAGGACCAACACCGGGGAGCTGTTTTTT. This gives the protein CASSLYRTNTGELFF.

CDR3 amino acids: CASSESAGRAFF. As DNA, the CDR3 is TGCGCCAGCAGTGAGTCGGCAGGGAGGGCTTTCTTT. The V and J genes are TRBV10-1 and TRBJ1-1; possibly TRBD1 for D (5 bases). Germline V CDR1 and CDR2: WNHNN, SYGVQD (reference sequence). V was clipped by 0 bases and J by 11 bases, with 10 bases between them. CDR3 length equals 12 residues.

The chain uses TRBV7-2 and TRBJ2-2; 7 bases match TRBD1. CDR3 length: 15 amino acids. With V trimmed by 4 bases and J by 5 bases, 7 bases remained unmatched. The germline gives CDR1 SGHTA, CDR2 FQGNSA. CDR3 residues: CASSWMGQKTGELFF. CDR3 sequence (DNA): TGTGCCAGCAGCTGGATGGGACAGAAGACCGGGGAGCTGTTTTTT.

The V and J genes are TRBV9 and TRBJ2-7, with 8 bases matching TRBD1. J gave up 2 bases and V 0 bases, and 4 bases lay outside the gene matches. Looked up from germline, CDR1 is SGDLS and CDR2 is YYNGEE. CDR3 length equals 15 residues. Written as DNA, the CDR3 is TGTGCCAGCAGCGTAGGGCAGGGGGCAACCTACGAGCAGTACTTC. It translates to CASSVGQGATYEQYF.

This clone was picked up one time. V is TRBV4-1 and J is TRBJ2-5; D call uncertain. Trimming took off 5 bases at V and 1 base at J, with 8 bases between the two ends. This CDR3 contains 13 residues. In germline, CDR1 is MGHRA, CDR2 YSYEKL. The CDR3 here is CASSSPIQETQYF. CDR3 nucleotide sequence: TGCGCCAGCAGCTCCCCAATCCAAGAGACCCAGTACTTC.

The chain couples TRBV18 to TRBJ1-5, with 7 positions matching TRBD1. Germline CDR1 reads KGHSH; CDR2 reads LQKENI. J gave up 2 bases and V 3 bases, and 25 bases lay outside the gene matches. This CDR3 region has 22 residues. CDR3 nucleotide sequence: TGTGCCAGCTCACCCGACCCGCTTTTTACGACAGGGAAACTTGCGGGCAATCAGCCCCAGCATTTT. Amino acid sequence: CASSPDPLFTTGKLAGNQPQHF.

This chain joins TRBV5-4 and TRBJ2-1; 7 bases map to TRBD1. The V gene's germline CDR1 is SGHNT and CDR2 YYREEE (reference sequence). V shed 0 bases, J shed 8 bases, and the junction held 11 bases outside the gene matches. The CDR3 runs 16 residues. The CDR3 reads CASSLGGYRGNDEQFF. CDR3 coding DNA: TGTGCCAGCAGCTTGGGTGGTTACAGGGGTAACGATGAGCAGTTCTTC.

V usage is TRBV5-4 and J usage is TRBJ2-1, with D tentatively TRBD2 (5 bases). V lost 4 bases and J 0 bases, leaving 11 bases between the germline ends. Germline V gene sequence: CDR1 SGHNT, CDR2 YYREEE (reference sequence). The length of the CDR3 is 15 residues. CDR3 protein: CASSPDLSSYNEQFF. The CDR3 coding sequence is TGTGCCAGCAGCCCGGACTTAAGCTCCTACAATGAGCAGTTCTTC.

Here the CDR3 DNA reads TGTGCCAGCAACGAGAGGCTGAGCTACGAGCAGTACTTC. It encodes CASNERLSYEQYF. V and J are TRBV28 and TRBJ2-7; D is unclear. V lost 7 bases to trimming and J lost 3 bases, with 13 bases between them. Germline V gene data show CDR1 as MDHEN and CDR2 as SYDVKM. This CDR3 spans 13 amino acids.

The chain combines TRBV28 with TRBJ1-5; tentative D call: TRBD1 (5 bases). The CDR3 extends over 14 amino acids. Deletions cut 5 bases from V and 4 bases from J, with 12 bases between. Per germline, CDR1 MDHEN and CDR2 SYDVKM. The CDR3 region is CASSNPGKNQPQHF. The CDR3 DNA is TGTGCCAGCAGTAATCCAGGGAAAAATCAGCCCCAGCATTTT.

This chain uses TRBV5-1 with TRBJ2-5; no definite D call. V dropped 5 bases and J dropped 3 bases, with 5 bases sitting between them. This CDR3 has 11 amino acids. Looked up from germline, CDR1 is SGHRS and CDR2 is YFSETQ. Here the CDR3 DNA reads TGCGCCAGCAGTCGGGAAGAGACCCAGTACTTC. Its protein is CASSREETQYF.

The J gene is TRBJ2-3, the V gene TRBV2; maybe TRBD1 (5 bases). The ends were cut back, 7 bases at V and 2 bases at J, with 13 bases in the middle. Germline V gene sequence: CDR1 SNHLY, CDR2 FYNNEI. The CDR3 has 14 residues. The CDR3 DNA follows: TGTGCCAGCATTAAAGACAGTACCACAGATACGCAGTATTTT. Translation gives CASIKDSTTDTQYF.

The gene calls are TRBV9 and TRBJ2-5; the D is unclear. The better agreement between TRBJ2-7 and the DNA end casts doubt on the J call. CDR3 length equals 15 residues. Germline V gene data show CDR1 as SGDLS and CDR2 as YYNGEE. CDR3 in DNA: TGTGCCAGCAGCGTAACCCCGTCTCTCCCCTACGAGCAGTACTTC. Translating gives CASSVTPSLPYEQYF.

The chain recombines TRBV27 with TRBJ2-1; no definite D call. This CDR3 region has 13 residues. CDR1 and CDR2 (germline): MNHEY, SMNVEV (reference sequence). V was pared by 2 bases and J by 2 bases, with 4 bases between. DNA for the CDR3: TGTGCCAGCAGTTTAACACCCTACAATGAGCAGTTCTTC. Translating it yields CASSLTPYNEQFF.

This rearrangement joins TRBV5-6 to TRBJ2-7; TRBD2 is a possible D gene (6 bases). Between the trimmed V and J ends, which lost 4 bases and 7 bases, there was a span of 15 bases. Germline V gene sequence: CDR1 SGHDT, CDR2 YYEEEE. The CDR3 spans 13 residues. As DNA, the CDR3 is TGTGCCAGCAGCGTTCTGCAGGGAGGAGAGCAGTACTTC. It specifies CASSVLQGGEQYF.

The CDR3 sequence is CASSSAAGTNTEAFF. CDR3 bases: TGTGCCAGTAGTTCGGCTGCAGGCACGAACACTGAAGCTTTCTTT. This chain uses TRBV19 with TRBJ1-1; D call uncertain. Germline lookup yields CDR1 LNHDA and CDR2 SQIVND (reference sequence). This CDR3 contains 15 residues. Trimming cost V 5 bases and J 1 base, with 14 bases left between them.